This T cell receptor beta chain comes out of a study of cytomegalovirus exposure and HLA in healthy donors. Study results and caveats: Overall, roughly 160 TCR beta chains were annotated as cytomegalovirus-associated.

Of note for this clone: What it binds is not known.

There are 13 residues in the CDR3. V was trimmed by 7 bases and J by 2 bases, leaving 10 bases between them. The V gene's germline CDR1 is SGHAT and CDR2 FQNNGV. It was with 60 Vbeta and 13 Jbeta primers that the PCR ran. Profiled with immunoSEQ multiplex PCR; TCRdb holds only in-frame clones, not every one. Of 150,000 to 200,000 clones in the sample, 68% were seen once. This sequence was found in a middle-aged man in good health and CMV-seronegative. The V gene is TRBV11-2, the J gene TRBJ2-3, with D maybe TRBD2 (7 bases). The sequenced material came from PBMCs. The CDR3 spells CASNGGPTDTQYF. CDR3 coding DNA: TGTGCCAGCAACGGGGGGCCCACAGATACGCAGTATTTT.